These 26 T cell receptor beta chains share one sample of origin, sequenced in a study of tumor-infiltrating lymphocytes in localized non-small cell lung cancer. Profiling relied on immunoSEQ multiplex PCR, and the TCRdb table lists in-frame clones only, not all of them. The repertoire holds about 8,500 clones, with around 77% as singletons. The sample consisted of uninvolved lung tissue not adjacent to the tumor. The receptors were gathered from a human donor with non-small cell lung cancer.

CDR3 region: CASSLGWREAFF. DNA of the CDR3: TGTGCCAGCAGCTTGGGATGGAGAGAAGCTTTCTTT. The rearrangement links TRBV11-2 to TRBJ1-1, with D hard to call. V was clipped by 3 bases and J by 8 bases, with 10 bases between them. Germline V gives CDR1 SGHAT, CDR2 FQNNGV. This CDR3 is 12 amino acids long.

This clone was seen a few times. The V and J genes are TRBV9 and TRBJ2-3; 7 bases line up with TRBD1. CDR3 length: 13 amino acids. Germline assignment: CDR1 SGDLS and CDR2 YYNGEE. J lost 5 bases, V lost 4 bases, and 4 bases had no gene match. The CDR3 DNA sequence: TGTGCCAGCAGCCCACCAGGGGGAGATACGCAGTATTTT. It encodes CASSPPGGDTQYF.

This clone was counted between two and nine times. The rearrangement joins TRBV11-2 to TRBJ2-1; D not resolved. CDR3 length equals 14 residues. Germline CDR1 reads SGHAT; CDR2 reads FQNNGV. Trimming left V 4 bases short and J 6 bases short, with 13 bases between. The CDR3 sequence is CASSSLGAGNEQFF. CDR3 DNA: TGTGCCAGCAGCTCTTTAGGAGCCGGCAATGAGCAGTTCTTC.

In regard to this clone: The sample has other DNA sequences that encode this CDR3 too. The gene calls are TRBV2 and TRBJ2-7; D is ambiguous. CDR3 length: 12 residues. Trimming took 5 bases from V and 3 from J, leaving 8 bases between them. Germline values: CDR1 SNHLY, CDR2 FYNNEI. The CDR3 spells CASSPDDYEQYF. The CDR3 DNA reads TGTGCCAGCAGTCCAGACGACTACGAGCAGTACTTC.

The CDR3 region is CASSFGPSTDTQYF. CDR3 nucleotides: TGCGCCAGCAGCTTCGGCCCTAGCACAGATACGCAGTATTTT. The J gene is TRBJ2-3, the V gene TRBV5-1; D is unresolved. The germline gives CDR1 SGHRS, CDR2 YFSETQ. There are 14 residues in the CDR3. The V end was cut by 2 bases, the J end by 0 bases, with 7 bases between. Combining the CDR3 with reference TRBV5-1 and TRBJ2-3 gives the whole variable domain KAGVTQTPRYLIKTRGQQVTLSCSPISGHRSVSWYQQTPGQGLQFLFEYFSETQRNKGNFPGRFSGRQFSNSRSEMNVSTLELGDSALYLCASSFGPSTDTQYFGPGTRLTVL.

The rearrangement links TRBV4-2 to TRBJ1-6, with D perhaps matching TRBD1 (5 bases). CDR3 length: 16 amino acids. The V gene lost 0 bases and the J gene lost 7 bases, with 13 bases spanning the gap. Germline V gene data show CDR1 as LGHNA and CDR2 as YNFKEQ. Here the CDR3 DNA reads TGTGCCAGCAGCCAAGATCCAAGGGGTGAGAATTCACCCCTCCACTTT. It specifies CASSQDPRGENSPLHF.

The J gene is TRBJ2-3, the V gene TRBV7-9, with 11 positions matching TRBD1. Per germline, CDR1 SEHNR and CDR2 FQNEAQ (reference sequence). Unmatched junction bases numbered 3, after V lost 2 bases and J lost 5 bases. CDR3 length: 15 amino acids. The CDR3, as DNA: TGTGCCAGCAGCTTATTCGGGACAGGGGGAGATACGCAGTATTTT. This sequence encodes CASSLFGTGGDTQYF.

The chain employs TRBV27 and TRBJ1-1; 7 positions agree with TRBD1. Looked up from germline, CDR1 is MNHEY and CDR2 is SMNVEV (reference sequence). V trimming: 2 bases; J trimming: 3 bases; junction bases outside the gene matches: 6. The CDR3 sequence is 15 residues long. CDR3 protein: CASSLRGRGDTEAFF. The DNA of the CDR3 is TGTGCCAGCAGTTTAAGGGGGCGGGGGGACACTGAAGCTTTCTTT.

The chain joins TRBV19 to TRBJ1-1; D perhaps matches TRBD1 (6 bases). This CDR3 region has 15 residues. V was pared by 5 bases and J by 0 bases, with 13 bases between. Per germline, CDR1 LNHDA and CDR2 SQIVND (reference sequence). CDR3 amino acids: CASSPRGGLNTEAFF. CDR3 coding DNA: TGTGCCAGTAGTCCACGGGGGGGGCTGAACACTGAAGCTTTCTTT.

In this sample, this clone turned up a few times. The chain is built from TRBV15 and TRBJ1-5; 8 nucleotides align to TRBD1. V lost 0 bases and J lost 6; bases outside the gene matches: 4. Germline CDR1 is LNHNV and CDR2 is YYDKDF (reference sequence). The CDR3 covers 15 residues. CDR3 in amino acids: CATSRDATGAQPQHF. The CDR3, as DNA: TGTGCCACCAGCAGAGATGCGACAGGGGCTCAGCCCCAGCATTTT. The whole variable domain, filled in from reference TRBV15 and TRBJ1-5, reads DAMVIQNPRYQVTQFGKPVTLSCSQTLNHNVMYWYQQKSSQAPKLLFHYYDKDFNNEADTPDNFQSRRPNTSFCFLDIRSPGLGDTAMYLCATSRDATGAQPQHFGDGTRLSIL.

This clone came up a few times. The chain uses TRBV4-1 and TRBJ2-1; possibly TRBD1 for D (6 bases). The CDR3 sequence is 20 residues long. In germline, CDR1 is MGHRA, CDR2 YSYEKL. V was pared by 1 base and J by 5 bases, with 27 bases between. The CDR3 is CASSQVGLKGTRKGHNEQFF. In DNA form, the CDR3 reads TGCGCCAGCAGCCAAGTCGGATTAAAGGGGACACGGAAGGGGCACAATGAGCAGTTCTTC.

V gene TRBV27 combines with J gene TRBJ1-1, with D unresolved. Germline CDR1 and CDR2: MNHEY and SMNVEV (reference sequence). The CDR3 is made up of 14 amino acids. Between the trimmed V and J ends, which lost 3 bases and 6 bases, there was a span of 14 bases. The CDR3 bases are TGTGCCAGCAGTTTTTTGGGCGCGGGTTCTGAAGCTTTCTTT. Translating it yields CASSFLGAGSEAFF.

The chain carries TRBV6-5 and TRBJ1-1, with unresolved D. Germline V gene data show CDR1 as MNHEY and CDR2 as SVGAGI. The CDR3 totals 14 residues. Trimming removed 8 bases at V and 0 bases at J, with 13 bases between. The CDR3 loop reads CASALGRLNTEAFF. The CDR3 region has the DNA TGTGCCAGCGCTCTTGGGCGGTTGAACACTGAAGCTTTCTTT.

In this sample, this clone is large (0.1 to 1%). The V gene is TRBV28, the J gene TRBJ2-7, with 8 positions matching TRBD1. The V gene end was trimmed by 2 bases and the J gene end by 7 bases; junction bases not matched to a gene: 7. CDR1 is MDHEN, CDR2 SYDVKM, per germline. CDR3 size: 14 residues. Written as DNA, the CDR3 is TGTGCCAGCAGTTTAGCCCCGGACAGGGAGGAGCAGTACTTC. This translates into CASSLAPDREEQYF.

The CDR3 bases are TGTGCCAGCAGTGAAAGGCGGGGCTCCTACAATGAGCAGTTCTTC. Its protein product is CASSERRGSYNEQFF. The chain couples TRBV6-1 to TRBJ2-1; tentatively, D is TRBD2 (6 bases). The CDR3 spans 15 residues. Germline V lookup: CDR1 MNHNS, CDR2 SASEGT. V was shortened by 2 bases and J by 0 bases, with 8 bases between the two germline ends.

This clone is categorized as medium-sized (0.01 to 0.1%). The CDR3 DNA reads as TGCGCCAGCAGCGGGGGACCGGCAGGGCAATCCGGGGAGCTGTTTTTT. It encodes CASSGGPAGQSGELFF. The J gene is TRBJ2-2, the V gene TRBV5-1; D is tentatively TRBD1 or TRBD2 (5 bases each). There are 16 residues in the CDR3. Germline CDR1 reads SGHRS; CDR2 reads YFSETQ. V was pared by 4 bases and J by 6 bases, with 19 bases between.

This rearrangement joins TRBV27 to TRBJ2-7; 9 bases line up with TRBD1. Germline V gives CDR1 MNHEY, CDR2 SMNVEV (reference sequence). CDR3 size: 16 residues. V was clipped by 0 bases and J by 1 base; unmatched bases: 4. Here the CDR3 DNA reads TGTGCCAGCAGTTTATCGATGGGGACAGGGTCCTACGAGCAGTACTTC. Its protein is CASSLSMGTGSYEQYF.

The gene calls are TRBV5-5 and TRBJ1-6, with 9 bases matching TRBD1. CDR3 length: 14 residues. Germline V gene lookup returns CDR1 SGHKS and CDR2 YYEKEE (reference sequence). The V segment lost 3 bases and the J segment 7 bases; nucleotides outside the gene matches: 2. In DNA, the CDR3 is TGTGCCAGCAGCTGGACAGGGGACAATTCACCCCTCCACTTT. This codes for CASSWTGDNSPLHF.

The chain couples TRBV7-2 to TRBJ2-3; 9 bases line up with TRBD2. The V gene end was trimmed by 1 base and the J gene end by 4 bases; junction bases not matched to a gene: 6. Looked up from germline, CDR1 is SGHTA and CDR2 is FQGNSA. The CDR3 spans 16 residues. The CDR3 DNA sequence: TGTGCCAGCAGCTTAGTCCGGCGGGGGGGTGCAGATACGCAGTATTTT. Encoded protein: CASSLVRRGGADTQYF. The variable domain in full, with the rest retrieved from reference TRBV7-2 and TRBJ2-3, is GAGVSQSPSNKVTEKGKDVELRCDPISGHTALYWYRQSLGQGLEFLIYFQGNSAPDKSGLPSDRFSAERTGGSVSTLTIQRTQQEDSAVYLCASSLVRRGGADTQYFGPGTRLTVL.

The CDR3, as DNA: TGTGCCAGCAGCTTGGTGGATGGGGGGCATTCTGGGGCCAACGTCCTGACTTTC. The encoded protein is CASSLVDGGHSGANVLTF. The chain uses TRBV5-5 and TRBJ2-6; either TRBD1 or TRBD2 may fit D (6 bases each). The CDR3 has 18 residues. Germline loops: CDR1 SGHKS, CDR2 YYEKEE (reference sequence). Trimming removed 0 bases at V and 1 base at J, with 14 bases between. Looking up the rest from reference TRBV5-5 and TRBJ2-6 gives the full variable domain: DAGVTQSPTHLIKTRGQQVTLRCSPISGHKSVSWYQQVLGQGPQFIFQYYEKEERGRGNFPDRFSARQFPNYSSELNVNALLLGDSALYLCASSLVDGGHSGANVLTFGAGSRLTVL.

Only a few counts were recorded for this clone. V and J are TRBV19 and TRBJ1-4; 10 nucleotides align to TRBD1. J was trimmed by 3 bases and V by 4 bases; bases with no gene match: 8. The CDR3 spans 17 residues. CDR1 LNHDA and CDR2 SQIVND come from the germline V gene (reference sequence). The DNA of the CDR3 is TGTGCCAGTAGTAGGGGACAGGGGCGGACAGCTAATGAAAAACTGTTTTTT. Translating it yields CASSRGQGRTANEKLFF.

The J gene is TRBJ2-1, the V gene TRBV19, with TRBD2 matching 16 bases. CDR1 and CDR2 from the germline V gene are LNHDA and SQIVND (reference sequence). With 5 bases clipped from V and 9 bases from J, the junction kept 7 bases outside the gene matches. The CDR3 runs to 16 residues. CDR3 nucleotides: TGTGCCAGTAGTCCGGGACTAGCGGGGGGGCATGGTGAGCAGTTCTTC. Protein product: CASSPGLAGGHGEQFF.

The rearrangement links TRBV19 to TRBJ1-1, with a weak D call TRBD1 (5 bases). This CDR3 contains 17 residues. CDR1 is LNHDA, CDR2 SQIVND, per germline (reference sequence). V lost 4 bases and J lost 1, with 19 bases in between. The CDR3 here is CASSTSWGKDKNTEAFF. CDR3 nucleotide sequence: TGTGCCAGTAGTACCTCCTGGGGGAAGGATAAGAACACTGAAGCTTTCTTT.

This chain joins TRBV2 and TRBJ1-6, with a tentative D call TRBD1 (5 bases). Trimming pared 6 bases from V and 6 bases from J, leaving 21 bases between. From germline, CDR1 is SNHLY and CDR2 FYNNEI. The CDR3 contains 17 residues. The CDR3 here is CASRIRQSGITNSPLHF. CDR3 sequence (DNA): TGTGCCAGCAGGATTAGACAGTCAGGAATAACTAATTCACCCCTCCACTTT.

The CDR3 coding sequence is TGTGCCAGCAGTCCCTCGGCAGGGGCGATTCAGCCCCAGCATTTT. Translation: CASSPSAGAIQPQHF. V is TRBV28 and J is TRBJ1-5; D possibly corresponds to TRBD1 (6 bases). Germline assignment: CDR1 MDHEN and CDR2 SYDVKM. Trimming took off 5 bases at V and 6 bases at J, with 17 bases between the two ends. The CDR3 is 15 residues long.

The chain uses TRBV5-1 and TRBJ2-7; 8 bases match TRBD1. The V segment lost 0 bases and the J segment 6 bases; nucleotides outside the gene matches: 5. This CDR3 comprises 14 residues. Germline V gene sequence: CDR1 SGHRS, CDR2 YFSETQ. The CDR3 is CASSLEGQGGEQYF. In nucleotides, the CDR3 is TGCGCCAGCAGCTTGGAAGGACAGGGCGGCGAGCAGTACTTC. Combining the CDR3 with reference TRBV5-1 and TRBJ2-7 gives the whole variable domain KAGVTQTPRYLIKTRGQQVTLSCSPISGHRSVSWYQQTPGQGLQFLFEYFSETQRNKGNFPGRFSGRQFSNSRSEMNVSTLELGDSALYLCASSLEGQGGEQYFGPGTRLTVT.